The present T cell receptor (beta chain) was sequenced within a study of T-cell reconstitution after alpha-beta-depleted transplantation in children. Trimming took off 4 bases at V and 4 bases at J, with 14 bases between the two ends. The CDR3 totals 15 residues. This clonotype was recorded a few times. Using unique molecular identifiers, the investigators prepared the TCRbeta library. One entry per CDR3 protein, called by TCRdb with MiXCR from the PCR reads. Altogether around 410,000 distinct CDR3 sequences are present, about 11% being singletons, with the ten largest covering over 4.5%. The sequences come from PBMCs from the stem cell graft donor, collected from the stem cell graft. The sequence was obtained from a human donor who donated a stem cell graft to a child with acute myeloid leukemia. The V gene is TRBV12-3 or TRBV12-4, the J gene TRBJ1-5; D is unresolved. CDR3 in amino acids: CASSSRPPGNQPQHF. CDR3 nucleotide sequence: TGTGCCAGCAGTTCCCGCCCCCCGGGGAATCAGCCCCAGCATTTT.